These 9 T cell receptor beta chains originate from one sample sequenced in a study of shared clonotypes between healthy human individuals. Clones were sequenced by immunoSEQ multiplex PCR, and TCRdb holds only the in-frame ones, with some missing. The repertoire consists of about 2.4 million clones, with over 85% occurring once and the leading ten covering approximately 0.36%. The sample taken for sequencing was naive CD4+ T cells from PBMCs. As for subset: CD45RA+ positively selected. Receptors were obtained from a man between 18 and 35 years old in good health. Some clones in this sample may be carry-over from other donors' samples.

This sequence joins TRBV7-8 and TRBJ2-3; the D is unclear. The CDR3 has 14 residues. The V and J ends lost 3 bases and 1 base respectively, with 8 bases between them. CDR1 and CDR2 (germline): SGHVS, FQNEAQ. In nucleotides, the CDR3 is TGTGCCAGCAGCTTCGATAGGCGCACAGATACGCAGTATTTT. It is translated as CASSFDRRTDTQYF.

The chain recombines TRBV6-5 with TRBJ1-2, with D unresolved. V lost 0 bases, J lost 8 bases, and 13 bases lay in between. CDR3 size: 14 residues. The germline V gene has CDR1 MNHEY and CDR2 SVGAGI. The chain's CDR3 is CASSYSRQILGYTF. In DNA form, the CDR3 reads TGTGCCAGCAGTTACTCGAGGCAGATTCTGGGCTACACCTTC.

J is TRBJ1-2 and V is TRBV7-3; D might be TRBD1 (6 bases). CDR1 and CDR2 (germline): SGHTA, FQGTGA. This CDR3 contains 15 residues. V was shortened by 5 bases and J by 6 bases, with 19 bases between the two germline ends. The CDR3 here is CASSDARAGGDGYTF. The DNA for the CDR3 is TGTGCCAGCAGCGACGCTCGGGCGGGGGGCGATGGCTACACCTTC.

A single count supports this clone. The chain recombines TRBV10-3 with TRBJ2-3; 12 nucleotides align to TRBD2. The germline V gene has CDR1 ENHRY and CDR2 SYGVKD. This CDR3 spans 18 amino acids. Trimming took 6 bases from V and 1 from J; bases not matched to a gene: 11. CDR3 bases: TGTGCCATCAGCCCGACTAGCGGGAGACCCGGCGGCACAGATACGCAGTATTTT. Translation: CAISPTSGRPGGTDTQYF.

The V call is TRBV7-9, the J call TRBJ1-3; D unclear. The V end was cut by 4 bases, the J end by 4 bases, with 17 bases between. CDR3 length: 16 amino acids. The germline CDR1 and CDR2 sequences are SEHNR and FQNEAQ (reference sequence). CDR3 residues: CASSSEDVGLGNTIYF. The CDR3, as DNA: TGTGCCAGCAGCTCCGAGGACGTAGGATTGGGAAACACCATATATTTT.

The chain has TRBV30 and TRBJ2-1; 11 positions agree with TRBD2. CDR3 length: 14 residues. The germline V gene encodes CDR1 GTSNPN and CDR2 SVGIG (reference sequence). Trimming took 8 bases from V and 4 from J; bases not matched to a gene: 7. CDR3 sequence reads: CAGQGTSGYNEQFF. The CDR3 DNA sequence: TGTGCCGGACAGGGGACTAGCGGTTACAATGAGCAGTTCTTC.

The V call is TRBV6-6, the J call TRBJ1-1, with 8 bases that match TRBD1. This CDR3 spans 15 amino acids. Germline V CDR1 and CDR2: MNHNY, SVGAGI (reference sequence). The V segment lost 6 bases and the J segment 0 bases; nucleotides outside the gene matches: 6. The CDR3 spells CASRQGALVNTEAFF. The DNA of the CDR3 is TGTGCCAGCAGGCAGGGGGCCCTTGTGAACACTGAAGCTTTCTTT.

The chain carries TRBV18 and TRBJ1-3; 7 bases match TRBD1. With 3 bases clipped from V and 7 bases from J, the junction kept 12 bases outside the gene matches. The CDR3 spans 16 residues. The germline V gene has CDR1 KGHSH and CDR2 LQKENI. This CDR3 reads CASSPYGQDLGNTIYF. The CDR3 DNA reads TGTGCCAGCTCACCGTACGGACAGGACCTCGGGAACACCATATATTTT.

The CDR3 sequence: CASRGTYNEQFF. For the CDR3, the DNA is TGCGCCAGCAGGGGGACCTACAATGAGCAGTTCTTC. This rearrangement joins TRBV5-1 to TRBJ2-1; D remains unclear. The V end lost 5 bases, the J end lost 2 bases, and 5 bases lay between the germline ends. Germline V gene sequence: CDR1 SGHRS, CDR2 YFSETQ. There are 12 residues in the CDR3.